This TCR beta chain was recorded in a study of shared clonotypes between healthy human individuals. Study-level results: The study's rarefaction showed incomplete sorted-subset sequencing despite large depth. Larger richness was generally estimated for naive than memory subsets.

Profiling relied on immunoSEQ multiplex PCR, and the TCRdb table lists in-frame clones only, not all of them. The data show roughly 2,000,000 clones, around 96% seen once. In regard to this clone: Its antigen remains unknown.

CD8 cells classed as naive were CD45RO-negative and positively selected for CCR7, excluding terminally differentiated effector memory CD45RA+ cells. The healthy adult donors were HIV-negative and reported no recent acute infections or vaccinations. The sequence came from a young man in good health. The sequenced sample consisted of naive CD8+ T cells sorted from blood.

The CDR3 reads CASSEASPGGAYEQYF. In nucleotides, the CDR3 is TGTGCCAGCAGTGAAGCCAGTCCAGGGGGTGCCTACGAGCAGTACTTC. The chain employs TRBV6-1 and TRBJ2-7; 7 bases fit TRBD1. J lost 2 bases, V lost 0 bases, and 7 bases had no gene match. The germline gives CDR1 MNHNS, CDR2 SASEGT. The CDR3 totals 16 residues.